The rows below give T cell receptor beta chains drawn from one sample of a study of cytomegalovirus exposure and HLA in healthy donors. This table comes from immunoSEQ multiplex PCR, and its TCRdb copy is limited to in-frame clones, with some not included. The sample has around 150,000 clones, approximately 75% seen once. Sequencing was carried out using PBMCs. Source of these receptors: a man aged 30 to 39 in good health and CMV-seropositive. CDR3s include the opening cysteine and the closing phenylalanine or tryptophan. The D gene is left open where the match is weak. Size values are once, few and many counts, or a class for expanded clones, and some rows have none.

d_gene: .
v_gene: TRBV5-4
j_gene: TRBJ1-5
abundance: .
CDR3nt: TGTGCCAGCAGCTTGCGGGGGGAGGTCAATCAGCCCCAGCATTTT
CDR3aa: CASSLRGEVNQPQHF

d_gene: TRBD2
v_gene: TRBV27
j_gene: TRBJ2-7
abundance: .
CDR3nt: TGTGCCAGCAGTTTATCGTTCGCAGCGGGGAATTCCTACGAGCAGTACTTC
CDR3aa: CASSLSFAAGNSYEQYF

d_gene: TRBD1
v_gene: TRBV7-2
j_gene: TRBJ1-5
abundance: .
CDR3nt: TGTGCCAGCACCGATTCCAGACAGGGGGGGTATCAGCCCCAGCATTTT
CDR3aa: CASTDSRQGGYQPQHF

d_gene: .
v_gene: TRBV28
j_gene: TRBJ2-7
abundance: .
CDR3nt: TGTGCCAGCAGTTTAACCTCCCAGGGTTACGAGCAGTACTTC
CDR3aa: CASSLTSQGYEQYF

d_gene: TRBD1
v_gene: TRBV30
j_gene: TRBJ2-5
abundance: .
CDR3nt: TGTGCCTGGATGGGACAGGGGATGGAGACCCAGTACTTC
CDR3aa: CAWMGQGMETQYF

d_gene: TRBD1
v_gene: TRBV11-2
j_gene: TRBJ2-6
abundance: .
CDR3nt: TGTGCCAGCAGCTTACCAACCGGGACAGGGAGGTCTGGGGCCAACGTCCTGACTTTC
CDR3aa: CASSLPTGTGRSGANVLTF

d_gene: .
v_gene: TRBV7-9
j_gene: TRBJ2-3
abundance: few
CDR3nt: TGTGCCAGCAGCTTTCGGCGGGGACAGAACACAGATACGCAGTATTTT
CDR3aa: CASSFRRGQNTDTQYF

d_gene: .
v_gene: TRBV28
j_gene: TRBJ2-3
abundance: .
CDR3nt: TGTGCCAGCAGTTGGCAAAGCACAGATACGCAGTATTTT
CDR3aa: CASSWQSTDTQYF

d_gene: TRBD1
v_gene: TRBV4-1
j_gene: TRBJ1-4
abundance: once
CDR3nt: TGCGCCAGCAGCCGCACCGGACAGGGAATAAATGAAAAACTGTTTTTT
CDR3aa: CASSRTGQGINEKLFF

d_gene: TRBD2
v_gene: TRBV28
j_gene: TRBJ2-2
abundance: .
CDR3nt: TGTGCCAGCAGTTCCGGGACTAGCGGTAACACCGGGGAGCTGTTTTTT
CDR3aa: CASSSGTSGNTGELFF